This TCR beta chain was recovered during a study of technical replicates of blood from a few donors. The repertoire was sequenced with immunoSEQ multiplex PCR; TCRdb's copy has only in-frame clones and lacks some. The table has approximately 70,000 clones, over 80% seen once. CDR1 and CDR2 (germline): SGDLS, YYNGEE. The V and J ends lost 3 bases and 6 bases, in that order; junction bases with no gene match: 5. CDR3 size: 13 residues. What was sequenced was T cells isolated from PBMCs. This receptor was taken from a human donor in good health. This chain joins TRBV9 and TRBJ1-1; 7 nucleotides agree with TRBD1. The DNA of the CDR3 is TGTGCCAGCAGCGCTCGAACAGGGGCTGAAGCTTTCTTT. Translation: CASSARTGAEAFF. Looking up the rest from reference TRBV9 and TRBJ1-1 gives the full variable domain: DSGVTQTPKHLITATGQRVTLRCSPRSGDLSVYWYQQSLDQGLQFLIQYYNGEERAKGNILERFSAQQFPDLHSELNLSSLELGDSALYFCASSARTGAEAFFGQGTRLTVV.